This TCR beta chain was obtained from a study of shared clonotypes between healthy human individuals. General observations from the study: Owing to a small donor count, the genetic and exposure-history diversity represented was limited. A handful of donors held about 5% of naive CD4 clonotypes in common. Sharing of clonotypes among donors was expected to vary with sequencing depth.

Produced via immunoSEQ multiplex PCR; TCRdb's table is partial and in-frame only. The sample yields roughly 530,000 clones, 95% to 97% seen once. V lost 0 bases and J 1 base, leaving 7 bases between the germline ends. This CDR3 region has 15 residues. Germline assignment: CDR1 SGHRS and CDR2 YFSETQ. On this clone itself: Its specificity is unknown.

This sequence originates from a woman aged 30 to 39 in good health. The gene calls are TRBV5-1 and TRBJ1-4; unclear D gene. Material for sequencing was naive CD4+ T cells sorted from blood. Subset reported: CD45RA+ positively selected. The CDR3: CASSLERGTNEKLFF. As DNA, the CDR3 is TGCGCCAGCAGCTTGGAGCGTGGAACTAATGAAAAACTGTTTTTT.